One and the same sample provided the 3 T cell receptor beta chains below, sequenced in a study of early T cells in non-severe SARS-CoV-2 infection. MiXCR, run by TCRdb on the 5' RACE reads, gives a single entry per CDR3 protein. The sample lists around 70,000 distinct CDR3 sequences, about 12% seen once, with roughly 3.8% in the top ten. The sample was whole blood. The source of these receptors is an adult who was a healthcare worker with PCR-confirmed SARS-CoV-2 infection or an uninfected control (not recorded which).

This clonotype was detected ten times or more. The genes are TRBV11-1 and TRBJ2-7; D is unclear. Between the trimmed V and J ends, which lost 2 bases and 5 bases, there was a span of 4 bases. Germline-derived CDR1 and CDR2 are SGHAT and FQDESV (reference sequence). The length of the CDR3 is 11 residues. CDR3 nucleotides: TGTGCCAGCAGCTTAAGGAACGAGCAGTACTTC. Residues: CASSLRNEQYF.

This chain connects TRBV28 to TRBJ2-3, with D possibly being TRBD1 or TRBD2 (5 bases each). V was cut by 4 bases and J by 9 bases, with 11 bases left in between. Germline loops: CDR1 MDHEN, CDR2 SYDVKM. The CDR3 runs 12 residues. The DNA of the CDR3 is TGTGCCAGCAGTTCGATCGAGGGGACGCAGTATTTT. Protein: CASSSIEGTQYF.

There are a few counts of this clonotype. The CDR3 spells CASNFLTGTGQSYNEQFF. The CDR3 coding sequence is TGCGCCAGCAACTTCCTTACCGGGACAGGTCAATCCTACAATGAGCAGTTCTTC. The chain couples TRBV5-1 to TRBJ2-1, with 8 bases that match TRBD1. The junction had 15 bases not matched to a gene; V was cut back by 6 bases and J by 1 base. Germline CDR1 and CDR2: SGHRS and YFSETQ. This CDR3 spans 18 amino acids.